This T cell receptor (beta chain) was profiled in a study of shared clonotypes between healthy human individuals. Naive-designated CD8 cells lacked CD45RO, were positively enriched for CCR7, and omitted terminally differentiated effector memory CD45RA+ cells. Produced via immunoSEQ multiplex PCR; TCRdb's table is partial and in-frame only. The data contain about 600,000 clones, roughly 98% of them singletons. CDR3 length: 13 amino acids. The V end lost 4 bases, the J end lost 4 bases, and 14 bases lay between the germline ends. Germline CDR1 and CDR2: SQVTM and ANQGSEA. The sequence came from a man aged 30 to 39 in good health. Sequenced material: naive CD8+ T cells sorted from blood. The rearrangement links TRBV29-1 to TRBJ2-7; D may be TRBD1 or TRBD2 (5 bases each). This CDR3 reads CSVVGDPPYEQYF. The CDR3 bases are TGCAGCGTTGTCGGGGACCCTCCTTACGAGCAGTACTTC.